What follows are 29 T cell receptor beta chains derived from one specimen sequenced in a study of technical replicates of blood from four donors (dated by TCRdb to 2017 to 2019). Libraries were built with the immunoSEQ multiplex PCR assay. Entries here come from immuneACCESS through TCRdb and include only in-frame sequences with V and J called. Some clones fail to appear in such tables; in the studies checked, an unresolved V gene covers under half of the shortfall, and the cause of the remainder is unknown. The sample table shows tens of thousands of clones, and 80% to 95% are seen once. Clones ranked in the top ten supply 0.41% of the sample. The sequenced material came from T cells isolated from PBMCs. The source of these receptors is a human donor in good health.

The chain uses TRBV25-1 and TRBJ2-7, with 12 bases identical to TRBD2. This CDR3 comprises 13 residues. J was trimmed by 3 bases and V by 8 bases; bases with no gene match: 2. Germline values: CDR1 MGHDK, CDR2 SYGVNS. In nucleotides, the CDR3 is TGTGCCAGCCAGACTAGCGGGGGCTACGAGCAGTACTTC. Its translation is CASQTSGGYEQYF.

This rearrangement joins TRBV4-2 to TRBJ2-7; 10 positions agree with TRBD1. Germline V CDR1 and CDR2: LGHNA, YNFKEQ. The CDR3 consists of 15 residues. The V gene end was trimmed by 5 bases and the J gene end by 5 bases; junction bases not matched to a gene: 9. CDR3: CASSKTGGGVDEQYF. CDR3 bases: TGTGCCAGCAGCAAGACAGGGGGCGGCGTCGACGAGCAGTACTTC.

The chain recombines TRBV5-1 with TRBJ2-5, with D possibly being TRBD1 (6 bases). The CDR3 has 15 residues. V lost 0 bases to trimming and J lost 0 bases, with 9 bases between them. From germline, CDR1 is SGHRS and CDR2 YFSETQ. The CDR3 bases are TGCGCCAGCAGCTTGGATACAGGGAACCAAGAGACCCAGTACTTC. Residues: CASSLDTGNQETQYF.

The CDR3 coding sequence is TGTGCTAGTGGTTTGGACAGGAGTAGTAACACTGAAGCTTTCTTT. It translates to CASGLDRSSNTEAFF. The chain couples TRBV12-5 to TRBJ1-1, with D possibly matching TRBD1 (5 bases). Trimming took off 1 base at V and 2 bases at J, with 11 bases between the two ends. Looked up from germline, CDR1 is LGHNT and CDR2 is FRNRAP. The CDR3 spans 15 residues.

The J gene is TRBJ2-2, the V gene TRBV9; TRBD2 matches 10 bases. V was pared by 5 bases and J by 4 bases, with 5 bases of the junction left unmatched. Looked up from germline, CDR1 is SGDLS and CDR2 is YYNGEE. CDR3 size: 15 residues. CDR3 nucleotides: TGTGCCAGCAGTACCCTAGCGGGAGTCACCGGGGAGCTGTTTTTT. Translated: CASSTLAGVTGELFF.

In this sample, this clone turned up once. The chain couples TRBV10-1 to TRBJ1-1, with 9 bases lining up with TRBD1. This CDR3 comprises 16 residues. In germline, CDR1 is WNHNN, CDR2 SYGVQD (reference sequence). V was pared by 3 bases and J by 3 bases, with 8 bases of the junction left unmatched. CDR3 loop: CASSETGTGIHTEAFF. Here the CDR3 DNA reads TGCGCCAGCAGTGAAACCGGGACAGGGATTCACACTGAAGCTTTCTTT.

This sequence joins TRBV29-1 and TRBJ2-1; D remains unclear. V dropped 7 bases and J dropped 2 bases, with 6 bases sitting between them. The CDR3 has 11 residues. Per germline, CDR1 SQVTM and CDR2 ANQGSEA. CDR3 loop: CSAPAYNEQFF. In DNA, the CDR3 is TGCAGCGCACCGGCCTACAATGAGCAGTTCTTC.

The rearrangement uses TRBV9 and TRBJ2-7, with 10 bases lining up with TRBD2. CDR1 and CDR2 (germline): SGDLS, YYNGEE. The junction had 6 bases not matched to a gene; V was cut back by 0 bases and J by 9 bases. The CDR3 has 14 residues. The CDR3 coding sequence is TGTGCCAGCAGCGTAGTTGGACTAGCGGATACGCAGTACTTC. It is translated as CASSVVGLADTQYF.

The J gene is TRBJ2-1, the V gene TRBV18; 9 bases match TRBD2. Germline values: CDR1 KGHSH, CDR2 LQKENI. The CDR3 is 17 amino acids. V dropped 5 bases and J dropped 3; count of bases not matched to a gene: 11. CDR3 in amino acids: CASSIAGEGKDYNEQFF. Here the CDR3 DNA reads TGTGCCAGCTCAATAGCGGGAGAGGGAAAGGACTACAATGAGCAGTTCTTC.

The chain is built from TRBV6-5 and TRBJ2-1, with unresolved D. This CDR3 is built from 11 residues. Germline CDR1 is MNHEY and CDR2 is SVGAGI. V shed 6 bases and J shed 4 bases, with 4 bases lying between them. For the CDR3, the DNA is TGTGCCAGCAGCCTATACAATGAGCAGTTCTTC. Its protein is CASSLYNEQFF.

The chain links TRBV5-1 to TRBJ2-7, with 10 positions matching TRBD2. The length of the CDR3 is 15 residues. With V trimmed by 0 bases and J by 7 bases, 7 bases remained unmatched. Per the germline V gene, CDR1 is SGHRS and CDR2 is YFSETQ. The CDR3 DNA follows: TGCGCCAGCAGCTTGGAGCGGGAGGGCCTCAGGGAGCAGTACTTC. The encoded protein is CASSLEREGLREQYF.

This clone was seen a few times. The CDR3 bases are TGTGCCAGCAGTGAAATTGGCGAGGCCTCCTACGAGCAGTACTTC. It translates to CASSEIGEASYEQYF. The rearrangement uses TRBV6-1 and TRBJ2-7, with D unresolved. Germline-derived CDR1 and CDR2 are MNHNS and SASEGT. The ends were cut back, 2 bases at V and 0 bases at J, with 11 bases in the middle. The CDR3 has 15 amino acids.

The chain carries TRBV6-5 and TRBJ1-2; 9 positions agree with TRBD1. The CDR3 length is 13 residues. V lost 7 bases, J lost 7 bases, and 7 bases stayed unmatched. The V gene's germline CDR1 is MNHEY and CDR2 SVGAGI. The CDR3 protein is CASNPQGAAGYTF. DNA of the CDR3: TGTGCCAGCAATCCACAGGGGGCAGCTGGCTACACCTTC.

This chain connects TRBV19 to TRBJ2-7, with D uncertain. V lost 5 bases and J 6 bases, leaving 11 bases between the germline ends. CDR1 LNHDA and CDR2 SQIVND come from the germline V gene (reference sequence). The CDR3 runs 12 residues. Here the CDR3 reads CASSRQPSEQYF. The DNA for the CDR3 is TGTGCCAGTAGTCGTCAGCCTAGCGAGCAGTACTTC.

This chain uses TRBV10-3 with TRBJ1-1, with a tentative D call TRBD1 (5 bases). The ends were cut back, 8 bases at V and 3 bases at J, with 13 bases in the middle. The CDR3 length is 13 residues. Germline V lookup: CDR1 ENHRY, CDR2 SYGVKD. CDR3 DNA: TGTGCCATCGGGGGGGACGGGTACACTGAAGCTTTCTTT. Translated, it gives CAIGGDGYTEAFF.

This chain joins TRBV29-1 and TRBJ2-6; D is ambiguous. CDR1 and CDR2 from the germline V gene are SQVTM and ANQGSEA. This CDR3 region has 17 residues. V lost 6 bases to trimming and J lost 0 bases, with 18 bases between them. The CDR3 sequence is CSVEAVRPSSGANVLTF. The CDR3 DNA reads as TGCAGCGTCGAGGCGGTACGGCCAAGCTCTGGGGCCAACGTCCTGACTTTC.

This clone was seen only once. This sequence joins TRBV7-9 and TRBJ2-1, with D possibly matching TRBD1 (5 bases). Trimming stripped 1 base from V and 9 bases from J, with 7 bases between. CDR3 size: 12 residues. Germline CDR1 SEHNR, CDR2 FQNEAQ (reference sequence). In DNA form, the CDR3 reads TGTGCCAGCAGCTTAGGGACAATTGAGCAGTTCTTC. As protein: CASSLGTIEQFF.

The J gene is TRBJ2-2, the V gene TRBV5-1, with 10 bases matching TRBD2. The CDR3 runs to 18 residues. Germline values: CDR1 SGHRS, CDR2 YFSETQ. The ends lost 0 bases at V and 4 bases at J; junction bases unmatched: 9. CDR3 protein: CASSLEGLAGVGTGELFF. CDR3 sequence (DNA): TGCGCCAGCAGCTTGGAGGGCCTAGCGGGAGTTGGCACCGGGGAGCTGTTTTTT.

In this sample, this clone turned up once. CDR3 loop: CASSVGSWTGVPEQFF. The CDR3 DNA sequence: TGTGCCAGCAGTGTGGGAAGCTGGACAGGGGTCCCTGAGCAGTTCTTC. The rearrangement links TRBV6-1 to TRBJ2-1; 9 nucleotides agree with TRBD1. J lost 9 bases, V lost 4 bases, and 13 bases had no gene match. Germline CDR1 reads MNHNS; CDR2 reads SASEGT. The CDR3 length is 16 residues.

The chain links TRBV29-1 to TRBJ2-3; 7 bases match TRBD1. CDR3 length equals 14 residues. The V gene's germline CDR1 is SQVTM and CDR2 ANQGSEA. The CDR3 protein is CSADSGQGTDTQYF. DNA for the CDR3: TGCAGTGCTGACTCCGGACAGGGCACAGATACGCAGTATTTT.

V usage is TRBV29-1 and J usage is TRBJ1-1, with 7 bases identical to TRBD1. The V gene's germline CDR1 is SQVTM and CDR2 ANQGSEA. Trimming removed 7 bases from V and 1 base from J; junction bases left unmatched: 3. CDR3 length: 12 amino acids. DNA for the CDR3: TGCAGCGCGGGGACAGAGAACACTGAAGCTTTCTTT. This gives the protein CSAGTENTEAFF.

CDR3 coding DNA: TGTGCCAGTAGTGACGGGAGCTCCTACAATGAGCAGTTCTTC. This translates into CASSDGSSYNEQFF. The chain employs TRBV19 and TRBJ2-1; possibly TRBD2 for D (6 bases). This CDR3 region has 14 residues. The germline V gene encodes CDR1 LNHDA and CDR2 SQIVND (reference sequence). The V gene lost 5 bases and the J gene lost 0 bases, with 8 bases spanning the gap.

The CDR3 loop reads CASSLGSYEQYF. The CDR3 nucleotides read TGTGCCAGCAGCTTAGGGAGTTACGAGCAGTACTTC. This chain joins TRBV7-2 and TRBJ2-7, with D hard to call. The length of the CDR3 is 12 residues. Germline CDR1 and CDR2: SGHTA and FQGNSA. V was trimmed by 1 base and J by 4 bases, leaving 5 bases between them.

The chain recombines TRBV28 with TRBJ1-4; 8 positions agree with TRBD1. Per the germline V gene, CDR1 is MDHEN and CDR2 is SYDVKM. Losses at the gene ends were 2 bases for V and 0 bases for J; bases not matched to a gene: 2. This CDR3 region has 16 residues. The CDR3 reads CASSLVDRATNEKLFF. The CDR3 nucleotides read TGTGCCAGCAGTTTAGTGGACAGGGCAACTAATGAAAAACTGTTTTTT.

The chain carries TRBV6-5 and TRBJ1-4, with 9 bases aligning to TRBD1. Germline trimming cut 6 bases from V and 3 bases from J; bases unmatched to any gene: 2. This CDR3 contains 14 residues. From germline, CDR1 is MNHEY and CDR2 SVGAGI. The CDR3 DNA reads TGTGCCAGCAGGGGACAGGGCGCTAATGAAAAACTGTTTTTT. Amino acids: CASRGQGANEKLFF.

The chain combines TRBV10-2 with TRBJ1-1, with 8 bases matching TRBD1. The V segment lost 5 bases and the J segment 3 bases; nucleotides outside the gene matches: 5. The length of the CDR3 is 14 residues. Per the germline V gene, CDR1 is WSHSY and CDR2 is SAAADI. In DNA, the CDR3 is TGCGCCAGCAGTTGGACAGGGCTGGACACTGAAGCTTTCTTT. This codes for CASSWTGLDTEAFF.

The J gene is TRBJ2-7, the V gene TRBV2, with 10 bases aligning to TRBD2. The CDR3 has 14 residues. The V gene end was trimmed by 4 bases and the J gene end by 3 bases; junction bases not matched to a gene: 3. Germline assignment: CDR1 SNHLY and CDR2 FYNNEI. CDR3 residues: CASSASSGGYEQYF. In DNA, the CDR3 is TGTGCCAGCAGTGCGTCTAGCGGGGGCTACGAGCAGTACTTC.

This chain joins TRBV30 and TRBJ1-5; the D is unclear. V shed 4 bases and J shed 4 bases, with 11 bases lying between them. The CDR3 has 13 amino acids. The germline V gene has CDR1 GTSNPN and CDR2 SVGIG (reference sequence). This CDR3 is CAWTLEGNQPQHF. DNA of the CDR3: TGTGCCTGGACTCTAGAGGGAAATCAGCCCCAGCATTTT.

The chain is built from TRBV7-2 and TRBJ2-1; possibly TRBD2 for D (6 bases). From germline, CDR1 is SGHTA and CDR2 FQGNSA. CDR3 length: 15 amino acids. The V and J ends lost 3 bases and 5 bases respectively, with 14 bases between them. CDR3 sequence (DNA): TGTGCCAGCAGCTTGATAACGGGACTTAACAATGAGCAGTTCTTC. This translates into CASSLITGLNNEQFF.